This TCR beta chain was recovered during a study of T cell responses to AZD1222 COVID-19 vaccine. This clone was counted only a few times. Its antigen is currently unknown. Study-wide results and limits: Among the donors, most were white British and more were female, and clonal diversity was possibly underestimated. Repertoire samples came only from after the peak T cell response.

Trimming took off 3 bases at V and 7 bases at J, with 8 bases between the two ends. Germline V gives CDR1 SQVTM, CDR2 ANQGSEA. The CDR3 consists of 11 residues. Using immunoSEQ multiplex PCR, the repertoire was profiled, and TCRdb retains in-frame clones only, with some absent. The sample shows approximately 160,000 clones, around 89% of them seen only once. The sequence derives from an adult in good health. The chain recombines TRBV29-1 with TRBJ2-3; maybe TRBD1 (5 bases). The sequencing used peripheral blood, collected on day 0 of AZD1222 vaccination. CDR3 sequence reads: CSVEKGYTQYF. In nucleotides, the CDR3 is TGCAGCGTTGAGAAGGGGTATACGCAGTATTTT.